This T cell receptor (beta chain) was recorded in a study of shared clonotypes between healthy human individuals. The study's findings and limits: Represented diversity, genetic and exposure-history alike, was limited by few donors. Naive subsets usually exceeded memory subsets in estimated richness.

V dropped 6 bases and J dropped 3 bases, with 11 bases sitting between them. The CDR3 consists of 13 residues. The V gene's germline CDR1 is MDHEN and CDR2 SYDVKM. Several immunoSEQ 96-well plates shared each subset's DNA, each plate a replicate. The data were produced by immunoSEQ multiplex PCR, yet TCRdb's version contains in-frame clones alone and is incomplete. The repertoire holds hundreds of thousands of clones, with 85% to 95% as singletons. Positively selected for CCR7, the CD45RO-negative cells used as naive CD8 cells excluded terminally differentiated effector memory CD45RA+ cells. Note on this clone: Antigen: not known.

Source material: naive CD8+ T cells sorted from blood. The chain recombines TRBV28 with TRBJ2-5; D remains unclear. The source of this sequence is a woman in her 30s in good health. The CDR3 region is CASSYLEKETQYF. The DNA of the CDR3 is TGTGCCAGCAGCTACCTTGAGAAAGAGACCCAGTACTTC.